The 9 T cell receptor beta chains below come from one sample, sequenced in a study of human CD8 memory T cell subsets (dated by TCRdb to the early 2020s). Early differentiated memory cells that were CCR7+ PD-1+ TIGIT+ and had dysfunctional, exhausted-like traits were classified as progenitor exhausted-like memory CD8+ T cells (TPEX). Sequencing relied on a NextSeq 550. A Human TCR Profiling Kit was used to prepare UMI-labeled 5' RACE TCRbeta libraries. TCRdb reprocessed the sequencing reads and holds a single record per CDR3 protein sequence, with no DNA. Per the sample table, the count is some 6,100 distinct CDR3 sequences. Together, the top ten hold less than 20% of the sample. The sample taken for sequencing was CD8+ T cells from PBMCs. Every receptor here comes from a human donor in good health.

Frequency places this clonotype as medium-sized (0.01 to 0.1%). CDR3 loop: CASSIEQGDYEQYF. The chain joins TRBV19 to TRBJ2-7; TCRdb indicates TRBD1, and absent DNA this call remains unverified. Germline CDR1 LNHDA, CDR2 SQIVND (reference sequence). This CDR3 spans 14 amino acids.

The chain's CDR3 is CATREGWTEAFF. This sequence joins TRBV28 and TRBJ1-1. Germline-derived CDR1 and CDR2 are MDHEN and SYDVKM. The CDR3 is 12 amino acids.

The rearrangement uses TRBV4-2 and TRBJ2-3; absent DNA, TCRdb's TRBD2 call cannot be checked. The CDR3 spans 16 residues. CDR1 LGHNA and CDR2 YNFKEQ come from the germline V gene. This CDR3 reads CASSQGYGREGDTQYF.

The chain joins TRBV10-3 to TRBJ1-2. Germline V CDR1 and CDR2: ENHRY, SYGVKD. The CDR3 covers 13 residues. The CDR3 loop is CAISPLGRRGYTF.

The rearrangement joins TRBV5-4 to TRBJ1-2; TCRdb selects TRBD1, and the lack of DNA leaves this call unchecked. Germline V gene lookup returns CDR1 SGHNT and CDR2 YYREEE (reference sequence). The CDR3 is 15 residues long. The CDR3 is CASSTQGRSDYGYTF.

This sequence joins TRBV4-2 and TRBJ1-5; TCRdb selects TRBD1, and the lack of DNA leaves this call unchecked. The germline gives CDR1 LGHNA, CDR2 YNFKEQ. The CDR3 sequence is 17 residues long. The CDR3 loop reads CASSQGQGLSINQPQHF.

This chain uses TRBV5-1 with TRBJ2-1. CDR3 length: 15 amino acids. Germline CDR1 is SGHRS and CDR2 is YFSETQ. The CDR3 loop is CASGLTRRPHNEQFF.

The chain links TRBV7-9 to TRBJ1-1. CDR1 SEHNR and CDR2 FQNEAQ come from the germline V gene (reference sequence). The CDR3 totals 16 residues. CDR3 sequence: CASSLGAYGIDTEAFF.

The V gene is TRBV3-1, the J gene TRBJ2-1. The germline gives CDR1 LGHDT, CDR2 YNNKEL (reference sequence). The CDR3 is 13 amino acids. The CDR3 region is CASSQELPNEQFF.